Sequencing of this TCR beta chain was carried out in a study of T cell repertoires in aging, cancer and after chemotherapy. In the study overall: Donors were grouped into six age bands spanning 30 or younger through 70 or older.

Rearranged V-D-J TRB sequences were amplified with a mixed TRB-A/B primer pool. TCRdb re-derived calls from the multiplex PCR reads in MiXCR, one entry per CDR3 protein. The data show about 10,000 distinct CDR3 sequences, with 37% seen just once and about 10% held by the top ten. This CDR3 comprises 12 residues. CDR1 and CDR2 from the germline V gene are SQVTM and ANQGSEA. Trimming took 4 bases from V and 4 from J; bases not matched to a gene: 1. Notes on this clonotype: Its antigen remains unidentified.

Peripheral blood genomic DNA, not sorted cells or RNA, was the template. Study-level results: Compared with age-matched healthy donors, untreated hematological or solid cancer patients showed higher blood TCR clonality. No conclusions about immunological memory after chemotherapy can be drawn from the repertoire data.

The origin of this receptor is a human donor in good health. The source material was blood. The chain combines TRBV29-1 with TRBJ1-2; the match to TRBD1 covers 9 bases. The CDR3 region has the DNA TGCAGCGTTGGGGACAGGGCCTATGGCTACACCTTC. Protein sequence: CSVGDRAYGYTF.